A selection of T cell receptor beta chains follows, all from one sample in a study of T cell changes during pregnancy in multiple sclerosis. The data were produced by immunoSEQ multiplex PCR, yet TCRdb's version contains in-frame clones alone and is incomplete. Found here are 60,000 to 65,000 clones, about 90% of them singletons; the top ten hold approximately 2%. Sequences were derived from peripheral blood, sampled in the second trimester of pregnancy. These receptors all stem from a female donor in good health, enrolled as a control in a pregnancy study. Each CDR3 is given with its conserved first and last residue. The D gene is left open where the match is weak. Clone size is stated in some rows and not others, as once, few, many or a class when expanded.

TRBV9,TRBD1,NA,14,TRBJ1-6,TGTGCCAGCAGCGTCACAGGGGGCGTTTCACCCCTCCACTTT,CASSVTGGVSPLHF
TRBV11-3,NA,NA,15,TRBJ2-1,TGTGCCAGCAGCTTAGGCGCGGGCTCGACCAATGAGCAGTTCTTC,CASSLGAGSTNEQFF
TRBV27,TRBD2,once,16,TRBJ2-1,TGTGCCAGCAGTTCCCCACTAGCGGGGGGGAACAATGAGCAGTTCTTC,CASSSPLAGGNNEQFF
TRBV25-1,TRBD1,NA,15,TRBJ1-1,TGTGCCAGCAGCCGACAGGGGGCAGGTGGCACTGAAGCTTTCTTT,CASSRQGAGGTEAFF
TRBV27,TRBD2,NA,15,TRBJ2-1,TGTGCCAGCTCGTTAGCGGGAGATATTATCCATGAGCAGTTCTTC,CASSLAGDIIHEQFF
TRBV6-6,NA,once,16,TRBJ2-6,TGTGCCAGCAGTCCACTGGGGGCCTCTGGGGCCAACGTCCTGACTTTC,CASSPLGASGANVLTF
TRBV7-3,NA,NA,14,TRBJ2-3,TGTGCCAGCGCCTCCGGGACTTCCACAGATACGCAGTATTTT,CASASGTSTDTQYF
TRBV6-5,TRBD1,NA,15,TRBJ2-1,TGTGCCAGCAGACTTAAGATCGGGACAGGGCATGAGCAGTTCTTC,CASRLKIGTGHEQFF
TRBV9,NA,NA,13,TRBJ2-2,TGTGCCAGCAGCGGAAGGGGTCCCGGGGAGCTGTTTTTT,CASSGRGPGELFF
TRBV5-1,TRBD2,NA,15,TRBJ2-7,TGCGCCAGCAGCTTGGCTAGCGGGTCTTACTACGAGCAGTACTTC,CASSLASGSYYEQYF
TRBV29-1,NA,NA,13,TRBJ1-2,TGCAGCGTCGTCCCTTTCAGATCCCGTGGCTACACCTTC,CSVVPFRSRGYTF
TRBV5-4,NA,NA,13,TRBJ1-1,TGTGCCAGCAGCTTGCAACAGGGAACTGAAGCTTTCTTT,CASSLQQGTEAFF
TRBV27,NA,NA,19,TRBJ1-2,TGTGCCAGCACTACCTTGGGGTTGACTCGGTCAGGGACTATTCATGGCTACACCTTC,CASTTLGLTRSGTIHGYTF
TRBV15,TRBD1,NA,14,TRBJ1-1,TGTGCCACCAGCGGACAGGGGGCGGGAACTGAAGCTTTCTTT,CATSGQGAGTEAFF
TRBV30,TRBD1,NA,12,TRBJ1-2,TGTGCCTGGGACAGGGGGTTTCCTGGCTACACCTTC,CAWDRGFPGYTF
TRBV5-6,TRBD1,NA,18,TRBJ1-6,TGTGCCAGCAGCTTAGATCGGACAGGGCCCTCCTATAATTCACCCCTCCACTTT,CASSLDRTGPSYNSPLHF
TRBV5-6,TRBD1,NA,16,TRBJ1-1,TGTGCCAGCAGCTTTCGAGTGGGACAGTCGAACACTGAAGCTTTCTTT,CASSFRVGQSNTEAFF
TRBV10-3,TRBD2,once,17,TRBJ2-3,TGTGCCATCAGTGAACCGGGACTAGCGGGAGTTTGGGATACGCAGTATTTT,CAISEPGLAGVWDTQYF
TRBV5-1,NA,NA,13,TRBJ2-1,TGCGCCAGCAGCTTGGTACAAGACAATGAGCAGTTCTTC,CASSLVQDNEQFF
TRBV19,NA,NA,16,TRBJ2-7,TGTGCCAGTAGTACCCTTTTGGCATCATTGGGGGCCGAGCAGTACTTC,CASSTLLASLGAEQYF
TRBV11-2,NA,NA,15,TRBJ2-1,TGTGCCAGCAGCTTAGAGCCGGGATCCTACAATGAGCAGTTCTTC,CASSLEPGSYNEQFF
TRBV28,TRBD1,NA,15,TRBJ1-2,TGTGCCAGCACCTTGGGAGACAGGGGAAGAGATGGCTACACCTTC,CASTLGDRGRDGYTF
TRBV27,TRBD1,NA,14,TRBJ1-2,TGTGCCAGCAGTTTTGCAGGGGGAGCCTATGGCTACACCTTC,CASSFAGGAYGYTF
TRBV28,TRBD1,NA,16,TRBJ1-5,TGTGCCAGCAGTTTATTCTGGGACAGAATCAATCAGCCCCAGCATTTT,CASSLFWDRINQPQHF
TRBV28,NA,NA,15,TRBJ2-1,TGTGCCAGCACTCTTAGCGGAACTCTTGGGAATGAGCAGTTCTTC,CASTLSGTLGNEQFF
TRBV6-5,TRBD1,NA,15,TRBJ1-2,TGTGCCAGCAGTTACGCACAGGGGGCTAACTATGGCTACACCTTC,CASSYAQGANYGYTF
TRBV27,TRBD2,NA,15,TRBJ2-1,TGTGCCAGCAATCAGCGGGAGGGCCTAAACAATGAGCAGTTCTTC,CASNQREGLNNEQFF
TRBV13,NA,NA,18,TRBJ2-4,TGTGCCAGCAGCTTTAAGGCGGGGCCTGGTCGCGGCAAAAACATTCAGTACTTC,CASSFKAGPGRGKNIQYF
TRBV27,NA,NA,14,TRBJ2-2,TGTGCCAGCAGTTTTAATGCGAACACCGGGGAGCTGTTTTTT,CASSFNANTGELFF
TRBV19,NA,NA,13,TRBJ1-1,TGTGCCAGTAGTATCGGGGGGAACACTGAAGCTTTCTTT,CASSIGGNTEAFF
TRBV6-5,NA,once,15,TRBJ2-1,TGTGCCAGCAGTTACTCTCAAGCCTCGGGTGATGAGCAGTTCTTC,CASSYSQASGDEQFF
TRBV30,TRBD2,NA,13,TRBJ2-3,TGTGCCTGGGTAGCGGGGGAAACAGATACGCAGTATTTT,CAWVAGETDTQYF
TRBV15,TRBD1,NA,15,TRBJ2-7,TGTGCCACCAGCAGAGAGAGACAGGGGGCCTACGAGCAGTACTTC,CATSRERQGAYEQYF
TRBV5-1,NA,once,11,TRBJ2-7,TGCGCCAGCAGCTTGACGGGCGAGCAGTACTTC,CASSLTGEQYF
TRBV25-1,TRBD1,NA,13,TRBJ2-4,TGTGCCAGCAGCGACAGGGGAGGAAACATTCAGTACTTC,CASSDRGGNIQYF
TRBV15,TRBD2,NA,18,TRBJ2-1,TGTGCCACCAGCAGATCCTCCCTTAGCGGGGGGTTCTACAATGAGCAGTTCTTC,CATSRSSLSGGFYNEQFF
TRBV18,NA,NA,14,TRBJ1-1,TGTGCCAGCTCAATCGGACAGTTTCAGACTGAAGCTTTCTTT,CASSIGQFQTEAFF
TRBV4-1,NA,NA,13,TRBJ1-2,TGCGCCAGCAGCCAAGATCAGGGTACCGGCTACACCTTC,CASSQDQGTGYTF